This TCR beta chain came from a study of cytomegalovirus exposure and HLA in healthy donors. Study context: The same platform used for the approximately 670 first-cohort repertoires was also used for the 130 or so validation repertoires, as a later analysis reported.

Turning to this clone: Antigen specificity is unknown.

Trimming left V 2 bases short and J 4 bases short, with 15 bases between. Germline CDR1 is SNHLY and CDR2 is FYNNEI. The CDR3 runs 15 residues. Study findings and constraints: Published work reported that the classifier diagnosed cytomegalovirus status with high specificity and sensitivity. The study designated 164 TCR beta chains cytomegalovirus-associated.

Donors were drawn from the roughly 110-subject validation cohort, separate from the approximately 700-subject first cohort. Measured with immunoSEQ multiplex PCR; TCRdb has only the in-frame clones, and not every one. The data contain 140,000 or so clones, 75% to 90% of them singletons. This rearrangement joins TRBV2 to TRBJ2-7; a possible D gene is TRBD1 (8 bases). The clonotype was recovered from a woman aged 25 to 39 in good health and CMV-seropositive. Specimen: PBMCs. CDR3 in amino acids: CASSELQGGLYEQYF. CDR3 DNA sequence: TGTGCCAGCAGTGAACTACAGGGGGGGTTGTACGAGCAGTACTTC.